These 30 T cell receptor beta chains share one sample of origin, sequenced in a study of blood T cell repertoires in COVID-19. Measured with immunoSEQ multiplex PCR; TCRdb has only the in-frame clones, and not every one. The sample includes 100,000 to 150,000 clones, around 74% seen only once; the top ten take about 6%. Sequencing used peripheral blood. Receptor source: an elderly man with COVID-19, enrolled during active disease.

The chain links TRBV11-3 to TRBJ2-1; TRBD2 aligns across 7 bases. The germline gives CDR1 SGHNT, CDR2 YENEEA. Losses at the gene ends were 1 base for V and 6 bases for J; bases not matched to a gene: 6. The CDR3 is 15 amino acids. The CDR3 DNA follows: TGTGCCAGCAGCTTAGGCAGCTCGGGGGGCAATGAGCAGTTCTTC. Protein: CASSLGSSGGNEQFF. Variable domain in full (rest from reference TRBV11-3 and TRBJ2-1): EAGVVQSPRYKIIEKKQPVAFWCNPISGHNTLYWYLQNLGQGPELLIRYENEEAVDDSQLPKDRFSAERLKGVDSTLKIQPAELGDSAVYLCASSLGSSGGNEQFFGPGTRLTVL.

This chain uses TRBV24-1 with TRBJ2-7; 12 bases fit TRBD2. The CDR3 totals 15 residues. Germline V gives CDR1 KGHDR, CDR2 SFDVKD. V was clipped by 7 bases and J by 0 bases; unmatched bases: 3. The CDR3 DNA reads TGTGCCACCAGCGCGGGACTAGCGGGCTCCTACGAGCAGTACTTC. As protein: CATSAGLAGSYEQYF.

The genes are TRBV7-3 and TRBJ2-1; 13 bases map to TRBD2. Germline CDR1 is SGHTA and CDR2 is FQGTGA. The trim removed 3 bases at V and 9 bases at J, leaving 8 bases unmatched. CDR3 length: 16 residues. The CDR3 DNA is TGTGCCAGCAGCTTCACCGGGACTAGCGGGGTAGGTGAGCAGTTCTTC. Translating gives CASSFTGTSGVGEQFF. The complete variable domain, with remaining parts taken from reference TRBV7-3 and TRBJ2-1, reads GAGVSQTPSNKVTEKGKYVELRCDPISGHTALYWYRQSLGQGPEFLIYFQGTGAADDSGLPNDRFFAVRPEGSVSTLKIQRTERGDSAVYLCASSFTGTSGVGEQFFGPGTRLTVL.

This chain joins TRBV5-6 and TRBJ2-2; 10 bases line up with TRBD1. Germline assignment: CDR1 SGHDT and CDR2 YYEEEE. J was trimmed by 5 bases and V by 4 bases; bases with no gene match: 5. The CDR3 covers 15 residues. DNA of the CDR3: TGTGCCAGCAGCAGCGGACAGGGGGTAACCGGGGAGCTGTTTTTT. It specifies CASSSGQGVTGELFF.

The chain recombines TRBV24-1 with TRBJ1-5; D gene uncertain. Germline V lookup: CDR1 KGHDR, CDR2 SFDVKD. The CDR3 contains 14 residues. V was trimmed by 4 bases and J by 6 bases, leaving 12 bases between them. CDR3 nucleotide sequence: TGTGCCACCAGTGAATCCGGACTGGTTCAGCCCCAGCATTTT. It specifies CATSESGLVQPQHF.

The chain recombines TRBV6-2 or TRBV6-3 with TRBJ2-7, with D uncertain. The CDR3 covers 15 residues. The germline V and J ends were trimmed by 0 bases and 6 bases, with 15 bases remaining between them. Germline CDR1 reads MNHEY; CDR2 reads SVGEGT. The CDR3 protein is CASSYSPLNVVEQYF. The CDR3 DNA is TGTGCCAGCAGTTACTCCCCACTAAATGTAGTCGAGCAGTACTTC.

This chain links TRBV18 with TRBJ2-3; possible D gene TRBD1, 6 bases. V shed 6 bases and J shed 3 bases, with 16 bases lying between them. The CDR3 consists of 15 residues. The V gene's germline CDR1 is KGHSH and CDR2 LQKENI. The CDR3 DNA reads as TGTGCCAGCTCGCAATTCCAGGGGACAACAGATACGCAGTATTTT. This encodes CASSQFQGTTDTQYF.

The chain combines TRBV7-3 with TRBJ2-2; TRBD2 might be the D (5 bases). V lost 0 bases and J lost 0, with 11 bases in between. CDR3 length equals 17 residues. CDR1 is SGHTA, CDR2 FQGTGA, per germline. The CDR3 bases are TGTGCCAGCAGCTTAACGTATCACGGGACGAACACCGGGGAGCTGTTTTTT. Its protein product is CASSLTYHGTNTGELFF. The full variable domain, with the rest looked up from reference TRBV7-3 and TRBJ2-2, is GAGVSQTPSNKVTEKGKYVELRCDPISGHTALYWYRQSLGQGPEFLIYFQGTGAADDSGLPNDRFFAVRPEGSVSTLKIQRTERGDSAVYLCASSLTYHGTNTGELFFGEGSRLTVL.

The V and J genes are TRBV7-9 and TRBJ2-3; D not certain. Germline CDR1 SEHNR, CDR2 FQNEAQ (reference sequence). The CDR3 sequence is 16 residues long. Trimming took off 3 bases at V and 3 bases at J, with 16 bases between the two ends. The CDR3 DNA reads TGTGCCAGCAGCTTTTTGATTCTCCCCCAGACAGATACGCAGTATTTT. Its protein is CASSFLILPQTDTQYF.

The chain recombines TRBV11-3 with TRBJ1-6; the D gene is possibly TRBD1 (6 bases). This CDR3 has 16 amino acids. V dropped 1 base and J dropped 5 bases, with 12 bases sitting between them. Germline CDR1 reads SGHNT; CDR2 reads YENEEA. The CDR3 region has the DNA TGTGCCAGCAGCTTAGGGGCGGGGGGCAATAATTCACCCCTCCACTTT. Residues: CASSLGAGGNNSPLHF.

V usage is TRBV29-1 and J usage is TRBJ1-1; D gene unclear. Between the trimmed V and J ends, which lost 7 bases and 7 bases, there was a span of 4 bases. CDR3 length equals 8 residues. Germline lookup yields CDR1 SQVTM and CDR2 ANQGSEA. Here the CDR3 reads CSAREAFF. The CDR3 nucleotides read TGCAGCGCCCGTGAAGCTTTCTTT. The full variable domain, with the rest looked up from reference TRBV29-1 and TRBJ1-1, is SAVISQKPSRDICQRGTSLTIQCQVDSQVTMMFWYRQQPGQSLTLIATANQGSEATYESGFVIDKFPISRPNLTFSTLTVSNMSPEDSSIYLCSAREAFFGQGTRLTVV.

The chain has TRBV19 and TRBJ1-2; 8 positions agree with TRBD1. The V gene's germline CDR1 is LNHDA and CDR2 SQIVND (reference sequence). CDR3 size: 14 residues. Trimming at V came to 4 bases and at J to 2 bases, leaving 3 bases not matched to a gene. The CDR3 here is CASSRGDRNYGYTF. The CDR3 coding sequence is TGTGCCAGTAGTAGGGGGGACAGGAACTATGGCTACACCTTC.

A single count supports this clone. The CDR3 loop reads CASSLSEPGQGHPAFF. In nucleotides, the CDR3 is TGTGCCAGCAGCCTTTCCGAACCGGGACAAGGTCATCCGGCTTTCTTT. The chain combines TRBV7-9 with TRBJ1-1, with D maybe TRBD1 (6 bases). Germline CDR1 reads SEHNR; CDR2 reads FQNEAQ (reference sequence). The CDR3 sequence is 16 residues long. Trimming cost V 5 bases and J 11 bases, with 27 bases left between them.

The chain uses TRBV5-4 and TRBJ1-2; possibly TRBD1 for D (5 bases). The V end lost 4 bases, the J end lost 0 bases, and 10 bases lay between the germline ends. This CDR3 region has 14 residues. Looked up from germline, CDR1 is SGHNT and CDR2 is YYREEE (reference sequence). CDR3 in DNA: TGTGCCAGCAGCCGACAGCGAGCTAACTATGGCTACACCTTC. Translation gives CASSRQRANYGYTF.

This clone was detected many times. This chain links TRBV10-3 with TRBJ1-6; D is perhaps TRBD1 (5 bases). V shed 3 bases and J shed 0 bases, with 9 bases lying between them. The germline CDR1 and CDR2 sequences are ENHRY and SYGVKD. The CDR3 covers 16 residues. CDR3 amino acids: CAISERGSSYNSPLHF. CDR3 nucleotides: TGTGCCATCAGTGAAAGGGGCAGCTCCTATAATTCACCCCTCCACTTT.

The J gene is TRBJ2-3, the V gene TRBV3-1 (or the pseudogene TRBV3-2), with 13 bases matching TRBD2. Germline-derived CDR1 and CDR2 are LGHDT and YNNKEL (reference sequence). Trimming at V came to 5 bases and at J to 3 bases, leaving 11 bases not matched to a gene. This CDR3 region has 18 residues. The CDR3 is CASSTHGLAGVITDTQYF. CDR3 bases: TGTGCCAGCAGCACCCACGGACTAGCGGGAGTTATTACAGATACGCAGTATTTT.

V usage is TRBV5-4 and J usage is TRBJ1-2; D perhaps matches TRBD1 (6 bases). The CDR3 covers 14 residues. V was trimmed by 4 bases and J by 4 bases, leaving 14 bases between them. The germline CDR1 and CDR2 sequences are SGHNT and YYREEE (reference sequence). In nucleotides, the CDR3 is TGTGCCAGCAGCCCCTGGACAGCCACCTATGGCTACACCTTC. Its translation: CASSPWTATYGYTF. Combining the CDR3 with reference TRBV5-4 and TRBJ1-2 gives the whole variable domain ETGVTQSPTHLIKTRGQQVTLRCSSQSGHNTVSWYQQALGQGPQFIFQYYREEENGRGNFPPRFSGLQFPNYSSELNVNALELDDSALYLCASSPWTATYGYTFGSGTRLTVV.

The chain carries TRBV10-2 and TRBJ2-3; TRBD2 agrees at 10 bases. The CDR3 is 17 amino acids. V gave up 0 bases and J gave up 2 bases; unmatched junction bases: 5. Germline CDR1 WSHSY, CDR2 SAAADI. Written as DNA, the CDR3 is TGCGCCAGCAGTGAGTCGACGACTAGCGGGTACACAGATACGCAGTATTTT. It specifies CASSESTTSGYTDTQYF.

The chain is built from TRBV28 and TRBJ2-7; 11 nucleotides line up with TRBD2. Germline loops: CDR1 MDHEN, CDR2 SYDVKM. The CDR3 is made up of 13 amino acids. V lost 6 bases, J lost 2 bases, and 0 bases stayed unmatched. The CDR3 is CASRTSGTYEQYF. CDR3 nucleotides: TGTGCCAGCAGGACTAGCGGGACCTACGAGCAGTACTTC.

V usage is TRBV28 and J usage is TRBJ2-7; 8 nucleotides match TRBD2. Germline loops: CDR1 MDHEN, CDR2 SYDVKM. V lost 7 bases, J lost 2 bases, and 13 bases stayed unmatched. The CDR3 runs 16 residues. The CDR3 bases are TGTGCCAGCATCCCAGGGACGGCGGGAGGCCCCTACGAGCAGTACTTC. Protein: CASIPGTAGGPYEQYF.

This rearrangement joins TRBV10-1 to TRBJ1-1, with a tentative D call TRBD1 (6 bases). V gave up 1 base and J gave up 4 bases, with 10 bases separating them. There are 14 residues in the CDR3. Germline CDR1 and CDR2: WNHNN and SYGVQD (reference sequence). Written as DNA, the CDR3 is TGCGCCAGCAGTGAGTACAGGGTGGGCACTGAAGCTTTCTTT. It translates to CASSEYRVGTEAFF.

This clone was found a few times. Other DNA sequences of this sample code for an identical CDR3. The chain has TRBV5-1 and TRBJ2-2; D possibly corresponds to TRBD2 (5 bases). The V gene's germline CDR1 is SGHRS and CDR2 YFSETQ. The CDR3 sequence is 15 residues long. Trimming took off 0 bases at V and 3 bases at J, with 9 bases between the two ends. The CDR3, as DNA: TGCGCCAGCAGCTTGGACCGGGGTGACACCGGGGAGCTGTTTTTT. This translates into CASSLDRGDTGELFF.

This chain joins TRBV20-1 and TRBJ1-1; D is unclear. V lost 7 bases and J 1 base, leaving 7 bases between the germline ends. The CDR3 consists of 11 residues. In germline, CDR1 is DFQATT, CDR2 SNEGSKA (reference sequence). As DNA, the CDR3 is TGCAGTGGCGATTCGAACACTGAAGCTTTCTTT. Its translation: CSGDSNTEAFF.

This clone was detected a few times. The V call is TRBV18, the J call TRBJ1-4; 7 bases line up with TRBD1. V dropped 3 bases and J dropped 5; count of bases not matched to a gene: 6. Germline values: CDR1 KGHSH, CDR2 LQKENI. This CDR3 region has 15 residues. The CDR3 nucleotides read TGTGCCAGCTCACCTACAGGGGTCGAAAATGAAAAACTGTTTTTT. It encodes CASSPTGVENEKLFF.

This chain joins TRBV18 and TRBJ1-5, with 8 positions matching TRBD1. CDR1 and CDR2 (germline): KGHSH, LQKENI. The CDR3 length is 15 residues. V lost 5 bases, J lost 7 bases, and 10 bases stayed unmatched. Here the CDR3 reads CASSGGQGPGQPQHF. CDR3 in DNA: TGTGCCAGCTCAGGTGGACAGGGACCGGGACAGCCCCAGCATTTT.

This clone was detected a few times. V is TRBV6-2 or TRBV6-3 and J is TRBJ2-3, with TRBD2 identical over 9 bases. Germline V gene lookup returns CDR1 MNHEY and CDR2 SVGEGT. The CDR3 loop spans 15 amino acids. Trimming removed 4 bases from V and 3 bases from J; junction bases left unmatched: 5. The CDR3 loop reads CASSFSGSWTDTQYF. In DNA, the CDR3 is TGTGCCAGCAGTTTTAGCGGGAGTTGGACAGATACGCAGTATTTT.

The rearrangement links TRBV9 to TRBJ1-4; 11 bases match TRBD1. The germline V gene encodes CDR1 SGDLS and CDR2 YYNGEE. There are 15 residues in the CDR3. V was pared by 3 bases and J by 7 bases, with 5 bases of the junction left unmatched. In nucleotides, the CDR3 is TGTGCCAGCAGCGCCTGGGACAGGGGGGTTGAAAAACTGTTTTTT. Protein: CASSAWDRGVEKLFF.

The chain joins TRBV2 to TRBJ2-7, with 10 positions matching TRBD1. The CDR3 runs to 14 residues. With V trimmed by 3 bases and J by 6 bases, 5 bases remained unmatched. Germline assignment: CDR1 SNHLY and CDR2 FYNNEI. The CDR3 DNA is TGTGCCAGCAGTGACGGGACAGGGGCAAGCGAGCAGTACTTC. It translates to CASSDGTGASEQYF.

J is TRBJ2-3 and V is TRBV9, with D perhaps matching TRBD2 (7 bases). This CDR3 contains 17 residues. Trimming shortened V by 4 bases and J by 2 bases, and 20 bases separated the two germline ends. The germline CDR1 and CDR2 sequences are SGDLS and YYNGEE. Here the CDR3 DNA reads TGTGCCAGCAGCCCAGGGGTGGAGGGAGGGAACACAGATACGCAGTATTTT. Amino acid sequence: CASSPGVEGGNTDTQYF.

The rearrangement links TRBV6-2 or TRBV6-3 to TRBJ2-5, with D unresolved. CDR1 MNHEY and CDR2 SVGEGT come from the germline V gene. The CDR3 consists of 11 residues. Trimming removed 4 bases from V and 8 bases from J, with 8 bases in between. The CDR3 nucleotides are TGTGCCAGCAGTTTACTTTTTACCCAGTACTTC. This codes for CASSLLFTQYF.